The entry below gives a single T cell receptor (beta chain) sequence along with its context. The antigen is unknown. Primers: 60 Vbeta forward and 13 Jbeta reverse. Assay: immunoSEQ multiplex PCR; the TCRdb copy retains only in-frame clones and omits some. The sample gives about 110,000 clones, around three quarters of which show up once; roughly 8.2% is in the top ten. Per the germline V gene, CDR1 is SGHNT and CDR2 is YYREEE (reference sequence). The CDR3 sequence is 14 residues long. V lost 0 bases, J lost 6 bases, and 10 bases lay in between. The data are from a study of cytomegalovirus exposure and HLA in healthy donors. Study results and limitations: There were 150 to 200 TCR beta chains listed as cytomegalovirus-associated. Among TCR beta chains of equal frequency, HLA-associated ones were more clonally expanded in a later analysis. Accurate HLA-A and HLA-B prediction from TCR beta sequences was reported for most subjects. Some V segments, including TRBV6-2 and TRBV6-3, were excluded as indistinguishable.

This chain uses TRBV5-4 with TRBJ2-1; TRBD2 might be the D (5 bases). Sequenced material: PBMCs. The source of this sequence is a man aged 25-45 years in good health and CMV-seronegative. In nucleotides, the CDR3 is TGTGCCAGCAGCTTGGCCCGGGATCCCAATGAGCAGTTCTTC. Translation: CASSLARDPNEQFF. The whole variable domain, remainder taken from reference TRBV5-4 and TRBJ2-1, is ETGVTQSPTHLIKTRGQQVTLRCSSQSGHNTVSWYQQALGQGPQFIFQYYREEENGRGNFPPRFSGLQFPNYSSELNVNALELDDSALYLCASSLARDPNEQFFGPGTRLTVL.